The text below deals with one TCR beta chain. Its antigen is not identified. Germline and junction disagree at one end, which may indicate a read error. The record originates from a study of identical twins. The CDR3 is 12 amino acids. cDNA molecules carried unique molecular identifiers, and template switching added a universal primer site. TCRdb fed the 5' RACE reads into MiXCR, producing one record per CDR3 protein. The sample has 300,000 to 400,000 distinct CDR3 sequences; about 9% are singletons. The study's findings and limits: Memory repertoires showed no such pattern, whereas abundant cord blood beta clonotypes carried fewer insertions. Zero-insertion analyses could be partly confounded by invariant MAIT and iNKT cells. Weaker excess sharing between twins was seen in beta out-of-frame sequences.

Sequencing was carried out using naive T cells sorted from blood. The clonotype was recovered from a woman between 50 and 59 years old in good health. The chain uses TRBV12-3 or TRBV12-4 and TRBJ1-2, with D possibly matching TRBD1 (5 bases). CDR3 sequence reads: CASSRDLYGYPF. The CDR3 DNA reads TGTGCCAGCAGCCGGGACCTCTATGGCTACCCCTTC.